These 18 T cell receptor beta chains were all obtained from the same sample, sequenced in a study of tumor-infiltrating lymphocytes in primary liver carcinoma. The study co-extracted DNA and RNA from around 20-30 mg of unsorted bulk tissue. Constant-region priming of approximately 500 ng total RNA yielded TCR beta cDNA. Three rounds of nested multiplex PCR with slightly modified ARM-PCR produced TCR beta libraries. In the first two PCR rounds, TRBV1-TRBV30 forward primers were paired with a C-beta reverse primer, and each round lasted about 10 cycles. Each CDR3 protein is one row after TCRdb ran MiXCR on the multiplex PCR reads. The sample has 40,000 to 55,000 distinct CDR3 sequences, less than 75% seen once. The specimen sequenced was liver tumor tissue from sampling region 5. Described subset: tumor region T5, tumor centre. Receptors originate from a middle-aged man with primary liver carcinoma and hepatitis B virus infection.

With regard to this clonotype: A read error may produce the germline difference seen at one junction end. The CDR3 loop is CASSVTSGVQYEQYF. CDR3 DNA sequence: TGTGCCAGTAGTGTGACTAGCGGGGTTCAATACGAGCAGTACTTT. The V and J genes are TRBV2 and TRBJ2-7, with 11 bases aligning to TRBD2. The CDR3 has 15 amino acids. Germline values: CDR1 SNHLY, CDR2 FYNNEI. Together with reference TRBV2 and TRBJ2-7, the CDR3 gives the full variable domain: EPEVTQTPSHQVTQMGQEVILRCVPISNHLYFYWYRQILGQKVEFLVSFYNNEISEKSEIFDDQFSVERPDGSNFTLKIRSTKLEDSAMYFCASSVTSGVQYEQYFGPGTRLTVT.

Worth noting for this clonotype: No conserved phenylalanine or tryptophan ends this CDR3, so it is likely a read error. This rearrangement joins TRBV29-1 to TRBJ1-1, with 12 bases matching TRBD1. Germline values: CDR1 SQVTM, CDR2 ANQGSEA. The CDR3 length is 15 residues. After removal of 5 bases from V and 4 bases from J, the junction contained 8 bases not matched to a gene. The CDR3 nucleotides are TGCAGCGTTATCGGGACAGGGGGCGCCGCCACTGAAGCTTTCATT. Its translation: CSVIGTGGAATEAFI.

This clonotype was observed many times. The rearrangement uses TRBV10-2 and TRBJ1-4; no clear D. The V gene lost 4 bases and the J gene lost 5 bases, with 8 bases spanning the gap. The CDR3 covers 13 residues. Germline V gives CDR1 WSHSY, CDR2 SAAADI. The CDR3 reads CASSVQQNEKLFF. CDR3 nucleotides: TGCGCCAGCAGTGTACAGCAAAATGAAAAACTGTTTTTT.

Concerning this clonotype: Just one base apart from a much larger clone, this may be a read error. The chain is built from TRBV19 and TRBJ1-5; D call uncertain. CDR1 and CDR2 (germline): LNHDA, SQIVND (reference sequence). The CDR3 sequence is 12 residues long. The CDR3 protein is CVSSMAHQPQHF. In DNA, the CDR3 is TGTGTCAGTAGTATGGCGCATCAGCCCCAGCATTTT. The variable domain in full, completed from reference TRBV19 and TRBJ1-5, reads DGGITQSPKYLFRKEGQNVTLSCEQNLNHDAMYWYRQDPGQGLRLIYYSQIVNDFQKGDIAEGYSVSREKKESFPLTVTSAQKNPTAFYLCVSSMAHQPQHFGDGTRLSIL.

V usage is TRBV11-2 and J usage is TRBJ2-1, with D possibly TRBD2 on 5 matching bases. CDR1 is SGHAT and CDR2 is FQNNGV in the germline V gene. The length of the CDR3 is 22 residues. V shed 5 bases and J shed 0 bases, with 32 bases lying between them. The chain's CDR3 is CASSLSHRGPVKQVRSYNEQFF. The CDR3 DNA sequence: TGTGCCAGCAGCCTCTCCCACCGGGGTCCCGTGAAGCAGGTTCGCTCCTACAATGAGCAGTTCTTC.

The table lists this clonotype with many counts. This chain joins TRBV30 and TRBJ2-7; D is unresolved. Trimming took 1 base from V and 3 from J, leaving 10 bases between them. The germline V gene has CDR1 GTSNPN and CDR2 SVGIG (reference sequence). This CDR3 is 13 amino acids long. CDR3 region: CAWSGEVYYEQYF. In nucleotides, the CDR3 is TGTGCCTGGAGTGGTGAGGTGTACTACGAGCAGTACTTC.

Turning to this clonotype: Lacking the conserved final phenylalanine or tryptophan, this CDR3 likely reflects a read error. The V call is TRBV6-1, the J call TRBJ2-5; D is undetermined. Germline CDR1 and CDR2: MNHNS and SASEGT. Trimming cost V 6 bases and J 5 bases, with 10 bases left between them. This CDR3 spans 12 amino acids. This chain's CDR3 is CASRESRETQYY. The CDR3 DNA reads TGTGCCAGCAGAGAGAGTCGGGAGACCCAGTACTAC.

This clonotype was counted between two and nine times. At one end, the junction sequence differs from germline, possibly due to a read error. J is TRBJ2-6 and V is TRBV6-5; 8 nucleotides align to TRBD1. There are 18 residues in the CDR3. Germline V lookup: CDR1 MNHEY, CDR2 SVGAGI. The CDR3 loop is CASSHWTGMKAGANVVTF. The CDR3 nucleotides are TGTGCCAGCAGTCATTGGACAGGGATGAAAGCAGGGGCCAACGTCGTGACTTTC.

About this clonotype itself: A much larger clonotype is one base distant, so this may be a read error. V is TRBV5-1 and J is TRBJ2-7, with 8 bases identical to TRBD1. The length of the CDR3 is 13 residues. Germline assignment: CDR1 SGHRS and CDR2 YFSETQ. CDR3 nucleotide sequence: TGCACCAGCTCGGACAGGGAAGGCTACGAGCAGTACTTC. It specifies CTSSDREGYEQYF.

On this clonotype itself: The germline gene is not matched at one end of the junction; a read error may be the cause. This chain uses TRBV6-6 with TRBJ2-5, with 7 bases lining up with TRBD1. CDR3 length equals 17 residues. Germline V gene lookup returns CDR1 MNHNY and CDR2 SVGAGI (reference sequence). The CDR3 sequence: CASSHAYRDSEQETQYF. The CDR3 DNA reads as TGTGCCAGCAGCCACGCATACCGGGACAGCGAGCAAGAGACCCAGTATTTC.

This clonotype has just one count. It is likely a read error, because the conserved phenylalanine at the end of the CDR3 is missing. The chain couples TRBV12-3 or TRBV12-4 to TRBJ2-1; D unclear. The V and J ends lost 6 bases and 9 bases respectively, with 18 bases between them. CDR3 length equals 14 residues. CDR3 DNA sequence: TGTGCCAGCAGCACCCGAGACTCCGACGGTGAGCAGTTCATC. Protein product: CASSTRDSDGEQFI.

With regard to this clonotype: Relative to the germline gene, one junction end is altered; a read error may explain this. The chain joins TRBV6-2 or TRBV6-3 to TRBJ2-2; unclear D gene. CDR1 MNHEY and CDR2 SVGEGT come from the germline V gene. The CDR3 has 12 amino acids. CDR3 bases: TGTGCCAGCAGGCTTCCCTCCGAGACCGACATTTTT. The encoded protein is CASRLPSETDIF.

Worth noting for this clonotype: Here the CDR3 omits its conserved ending phenylalanine or tryptophan, so a read error is the likely source. V and J are TRBV6-2 or TRBV6-3 and TRBJ2-7; D unresolved. CDR1 MNHEY and CDR2 SVGEGT come from the germline V gene. The length of the CDR3 is 15 residues. As DNA, the CDR3 is TGTGCCGGCAGTTACTCGCCGGAGAATAAGTACGAGCAGTACTTA. Its translation: CAGSYSPENKYEQYL.

This clonotype appeared a single time. The CDR3 DNA follows: TGTGCCAGCAGTGCCACAGGGTCGGAGAGGTGGGATACGCAGTATTTT. Its translation: CASSATGSERWDTQYF. The genes are TRBV6-1 and TRBJ2-3; the D gene is possibly TRBD1 (6 bases). CDR1 and CDR2 (germline): MNHNS, SASEGT. Trimming shortened V by 4 bases and J by 6 bases, and 20 bases separated the two germline ends. The CDR3 consists of 16 residues.

This clonotype was seen repeatedly, ten times or more. The chain carries TRBV6-2 or TRBV6-3 and TRBJ1-5; D uncertain. Between the trimmed V and J ends, which lost 3 bases and 7 bases, there was a span of 7 bases. CDR1 and CDR2 from the germline V gene are MNHEY and SVGEGT. This CDR3 is built from 12 residues. The DNA of the CDR3 is TGTGCCAGCAGTTATGTTTTGCAGCCCCAGCATTTT. Translation: CASSYVLQPQHF.

This chain links TRBV29-1 with TRBJ1-4, with unresolved D. CDR1 and CDR2 from the germline V gene are SQVTM and ANQGSEA. The CDR3 totals 12 residues. Deletions cut 5 bases from V and 6 bases from J, with 10 bases between. CDR3: CSVQVMDEKLFF. CDR3 bases: TGCAGCGTTCAGGTGATGGATGAAAAACTGTTTTTT.

This clonotype is classed as large. The rearrangement links TRBV11-2 to TRBJ1-2; tentative D call: TRBD1 (6 bases). This CDR3 has 14 residues. Trimming left V 6 bases short and J 4 bases short, with 15 bases between. Germline V lookup: CDR1 SGHAT, CDR2 FQNNGV. The CDR3 nucleotides are TGTGCCAGCAGAGAGAGGGACACCACCTATGGCTACACCTTC. This translates into CASRERDTTYGYTF.

The chain has TRBV28 and TRBJ1-5; D is uncertain. Trimming cost V 6 bases and J 0 bases, with 18 bases left between them. Germline values: CDR1 MDHEN, CDR2 SYDVKM. The CDR3 extends over 17 amino acids. The CDR3 DNA is TGTGCCAGCAGACGGGGAGCAAGGTCTTCTAGCAATCAGCCCCAGCATTTT. Its translation: CASRRGARSSSNQPQHF.